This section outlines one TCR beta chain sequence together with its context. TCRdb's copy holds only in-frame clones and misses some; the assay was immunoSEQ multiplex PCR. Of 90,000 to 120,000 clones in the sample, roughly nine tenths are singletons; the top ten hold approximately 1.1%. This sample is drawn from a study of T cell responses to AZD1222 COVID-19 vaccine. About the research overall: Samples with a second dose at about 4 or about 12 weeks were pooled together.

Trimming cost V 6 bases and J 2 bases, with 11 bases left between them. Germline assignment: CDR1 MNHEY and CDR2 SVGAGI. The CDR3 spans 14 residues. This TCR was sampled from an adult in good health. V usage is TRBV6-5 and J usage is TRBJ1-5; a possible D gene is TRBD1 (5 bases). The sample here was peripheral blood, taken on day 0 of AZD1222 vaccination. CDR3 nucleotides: TGTGCCAGCAGCCGTCAGGGTGGCAATCAGCCCCAGCATTTT. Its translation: CASSRQGGNQPQHF.